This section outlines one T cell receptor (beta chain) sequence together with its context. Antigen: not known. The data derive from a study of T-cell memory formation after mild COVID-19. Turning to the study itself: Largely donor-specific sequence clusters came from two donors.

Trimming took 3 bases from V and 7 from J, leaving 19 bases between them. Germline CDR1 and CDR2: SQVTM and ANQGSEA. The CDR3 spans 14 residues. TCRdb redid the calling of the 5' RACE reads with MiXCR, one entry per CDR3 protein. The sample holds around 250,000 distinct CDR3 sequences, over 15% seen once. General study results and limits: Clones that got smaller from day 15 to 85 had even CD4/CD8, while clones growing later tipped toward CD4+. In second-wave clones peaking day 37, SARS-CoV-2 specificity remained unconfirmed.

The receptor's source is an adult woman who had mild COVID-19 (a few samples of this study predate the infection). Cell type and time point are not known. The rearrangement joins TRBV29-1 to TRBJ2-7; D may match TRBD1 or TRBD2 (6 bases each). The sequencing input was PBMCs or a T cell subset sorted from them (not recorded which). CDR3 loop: CSVDRGTTGREQYF. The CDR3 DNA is TGCAGCGTTGATCGGGGGACGACAGGCCGGGAGCAGTACTTC.